A selection of T cell receptor beta chains follows, all from one sample in a study of T cell responses to AZD1222 COVID-19 vaccine. Measured with immunoSEQ multiplex PCR; TCRdb has only the in-frame clones, and not every one. The data hold roughly 50,000 clones, with about three quarters observed a single time. Sequencing used peripheral blood, obtained on day 0 of AZD1222 vaccination. These receptors originate from an adult in good health. Each CDR3 is given with its conserved first and last residue. The D gene is left open where the match is weak. Only some rows state a clone size, as once, few, many or a class for expanded clones.

cdr3_length: 17
v_call: TRBV6-2/TRBV6-3
d_call: TRBD2
j_call: TRBJ2-1
clone_size: -
cdr3_aa: CASSYSGTSGVYNEQFF
cdr3_nt: TGTGCCAGCAGTTACTCAGGGACTAGCGGGGTCTACAATGAGCAGTTCTTC

cdr3_length: 14
v_call: TRBV9
d_call: TRBD1
j_call: TRBJ1-1
clone_size: few
cdr3_aa: CASSGTGGNTEAFF
cdr3_nt: TGTGCCAGCAGCGGAACAGGGGGCAACACTGAAGCTTTCTTT

cdr3_length: 14
v_call: TRBV5-1
d_call: -
j_call: TRBJ2-3
clone_size: -
cdr3_aa: CASSWKASSDTQYF
cdr3_nt: TGCGCCAGCAGCTGGAAGGCGAGCTCAGATACGCAGTATTTT

cdr3_length: 16
v_call: TRBV2
d_call: -
j_call: TRBJ1-3
clone_size: -
cdr3_aa: CASSEGHEYSGNTIYF
cdr3_nt: TGTGCCAGCAGTGAAGGCCACGAGTACTCTGGAAACACCATATATTTT

cdr3_length: 12
v_call: TRBV6-6
d_call: -
j_call: TRBJ1-1
clone_size: few
cdr3_aa: CASSPGNTEAFF
cdr3_nt: TGTGCCAGCAGTCCCGGGAACACTGAAGCTTTCTTT

cdr3_length: 14
v_call: TRBV6-2/TRBV6-3
d_call: -
j_call: TRBJ1-1
clone_size: once
cdr3_aa: CASSYSRGYTEAFF
cdr3_nt: TGTGCCAGCAGTTACTCGAGAGGATACACTGAAGCTTTCTTT

cdr3_length: 17
v_call: TRBV5-6
d_call: TRBD1
j_call: TRBJ1-3
clone_size: -
cdr3_aa: CASSPRQGAKVGNTIYF
cdr3_nt: TGTGCCAGCAGCCCCAGACAGGGGGCAAAAGTTGGAAACACCATATATTTT

cdr3_length: 15
v_call: TRBV20-1
d_call: -
j_call: TRBJ1-5
clone_size: -
cdr3_aa: CSASDSLSQIPPQHF
cdr3_nt: TGCAGTGCTAGTGACAGTCTAAGCCAAATCCCACCCCAGCATTTT

cdr3_length: 14
v_call: TRBV7-3
d_call: -
j_call: TRBJ2-3
clone_size: -
cdr3_aa: CASSRDWSTDTQYF
cdr3_nt: TGTGCCAGCAGCCGTGACTGGAGCACAGATACGCAGTATTTT

cdr3_length: 11
v_call: TRBV2
d_call: -
j_call: TRBJ1-1
clone_size: few
cdr3_aa: CASIAGAEAFF
cdr3_nt: TGTGCCAGCATTGCCGGGGCGGAAGCTTTCTTT

cdr3_length: 13
v_call: TRBV19
d_call: -
j_call: TRBJ1-2
clone_size: -
cdr3_aa: CASSIDRFYGYTF
cdr3_nt: TGTGCCAGTAGTATCGACAGGTTCTATGGCTACACCTTC

cdr3_length: 14
v_call: TRBV15
d_call: TRBD2
j_call: TRBJ2-7
clone_size: -
cdr3_aa: CATSPRLAGDEQYF
cdr3_nt: TGTGCCACCAGCCCGAGACTAGCGGGAGACGAGCAGTACTTC

cdr3_length: 14
v_call: TRBV11-2
d_call: -
j_call: TRBJ2-1
clone_size: -
cdr3_aa: CASSHVSSYNEQFF
cdr3_nt: TGTGCCAGCAGCCACGTGAGCTCCTACAATGAGCAGTTCTTC

cdr3_length: 14
v_call: TRBV10-2
d_call: -
j_call: TRBJ2-3
clone_size: once
cdr3_aa: CASSESRRTDTQYF
cdr3_nt: TGCGCCAGCAGTGAGTCGAGACGCACAGATACGCAGTATTTT

cdr3_length: 15
v_call: TRBV27
d_call: -
j_call: TRBJ2-2
clone_size: -
cdr3_aa: CASSVRHLGTGELFF
cdr3_nt: TGTGCCAGCAGCGTTAGACATTTGGGTACCGGGGAGCTGTTTTTT

cdr3_length: 14
v_call: TRBV7-2
d_call: -
j_call: TRBJ2-5
clone_size: -
cdr3_aa: CASSLTGPRETQYF
cdr3_nt: TGTGCCAGCAGCTTAACCGGGCCGCGAGAGACCCAGTACTTC

cdr3_length: 19
v_call: TRBV19
d_call: -
j_call: TRBJ1-1
clone_size: -
cdr3_aa: CASSIMDSGFGSPNTEAFF
cdr3_nt: TGTGCCAGTAGTATAATGGACAGTGGTTTCGGTAGTCCGAACACTGAAGCTTTCTTT

cdr3_length: 14
v_call: TRBV28
d_call: TRBD1
j_call: TRBJ2-1
clone_size: -
cdr3_aa: CASKKGASYNEQFF
cdr3_nt: TGTGCCAGCAAAAAGGGGGCCTCCTACAATGAGCAGTTCTTC

cdr3_length: 13
v_call: TRBV6-5
d_call: -
j_call: TRBJ1-2
clone_size: -
cdr3_aa: CAGGEDGPYGYTF
cdr3_nt: TGTGCCGGCGGAGAGGACGGTCCCTATGGCTACACCTTC

cdr3_length: 14
v_call: TRBV30
d_call: -
j_call: TRBJ1-1
clone_size: -
cdr3_aa: CAWSAYVKNTEAFF
cdr3_nt: TGTGCCTGGAGTGCATACGTAAAGAACACTGAAGCTTTCTTT

cdr3_length: 14
v_call: TRBV2
d_call: -
j_call: TRBJ1-3
clone_size: -
cdr3_aa: CASSAGTMGNTIYF
cdr3_nt: TGTGCCAGCAGTGCCGGGACAATGGGAAACACCATATATTTT

cdr3_length: 15
v_call: TRBV5-6
d_call: -
j_call: TRBJ1-6
clone_size: -
cdr3_aa: CASSFEGLKNSPLHF
cdr3_nt: TGTGCCAGCAGCTTTGAGGGGCTCAAAAATTCACCCCTCCACTTT

cdr3_length: 11
v_call: TRBV19
d_call: -
j_call: TRBJ1-3
clone_size: -
cdr3_aa: CASSMGNTIYF
cdr3_nt: TGTGCCAGTAGTATGGGGAACACCATATATTTT

cdr3_length: 17
v_call: TRBV5-5
d_call: TRBD2
j_call: TRBJ2-1
clone_size: -
cdr3_aa: CASIYGLAGGPLGEQFF
cdr3_nt: TGTGCCAGCATCTATGGACTAGCGGGGGGGCCGTTGGGTGAGCAGTTCTTC

cdr3_length: 14
v_call: TRBV6-5
d_call: -
j_call: TRBJ2-6
clone_size: -
cdr3_aa: CASSYSFGANVLTF
cdr3_nt: TGTGCCAGCAGTTACTCGTTTGGGGCCAACGTCCTGACTTTC

cdr3_length: 15
v_call: TRBV7-9
d_call: -
j_call: TRBJ2-2
clone_size: -
cdr3_aa: CASSLGQPNTGELFF
cdr3_nt: TGTGCCAGCAGCTTAGGACAGCCGAACACCGGGGAGCTGTTTTTT

cdr3_length: 16
v_call: TRBV11-2
d_call: TRBD1
j_call: TRBJ1-1
clone_size: -
cdr3_aa: CASSPLDRGTNTEAFF
cdr3_nt: TGTGCCAGCAGCCCCTTGGACAGGGGCACGAACACTGAAGCTTTCTTT

cdr3_length: 15
v_call: TRBV5-1
d_call: TRBD1
j_call: TRBJ1-6
clone_size: -
cdr3_aa: CASSLPGQFNSPLHF
cdr3_nt: TGCGCCAGCAGCTTACCGGGACAGTTTAATTCACCCCTCCACTTT

cdr3_length: 14
v_call: TRBV5-4
d_call: -
j_call: TRBJ1-1
clone_size: few
cdr3_aa: CASSLDREDTEAFF
cdr3_nt: TGTGCCAGCAGCTTGGACAGGGAGGACACTGAAGCTTTCTTT

cdr3_length: 13
v_call: TRBV21-1
d_call: -
j_call: TRBJ2-3
clone_size: -
cdr3_aa: CASSTTITDTQYF
cdr3_nt: TGTGCCAGCAGCACGACTATCACAGATACGCAGTATTTT

cdr3_length: 16
v_call: TRBV5-4
d_call: TRBD2
j_call: TRBJ2-7
clone_size: -
cdr3_aa: CASRDGGTSGAYEQYF
cdr3_nt: TGTGCCAGCCGGGACGGTGGTACTAGCGGGGCGTACGAGCAGTACTTC

cdr3_length: 15
v_call: TRBV6-5
d_call: TRBD1
j_call: TRBJ1-2
clone_size: -
cdr3_aa: CASSRYPDRGWGYTF
cdr3_nt: TGTGCCAGCAGCCGTTATCCGGACAGGGGATGGGGCTACACCTTC

cdr3_length: 17
v_call: TRBV7-2
d_call: -
j_call: TRBJ1-1
clone_size: -
cdr3_aa: CASSPQPGRWGDTEAFF
cdr3_nt: TGTGCCAGCAGCCCCCAACCCGGGCGTTGGGGAGACACTGAAGCTTTCTTT

cdr3_length: 17
v_call: TRBV19
d_call: -
j_call: TRBJ1-5
clone_size: -
cdr3_aa: CASSIMGARYSNQPQHF
cdr3_nt: TGTGCCAGTAGTATTATGGGGGCTCGGTATAGCAATCAGCCCCAGCATTTT

cdr3_length: 12
v_call: TRBV4-2
d_call: -
j_call: TRBJ2-5
clone_size: -
cdr3_aa: CASSHAQETQYF
cdr3_nt: TGTGCCAGCAGCCACGCTCAAGAGACCCAGTACTTC

cdr3_length: 14
v_call: TRBV6-5
d_call: -
j_call: TRBJ1-5
clone_size: -
cdr3_aa: CASRLAGVHQPQHF
cdr3_nt: TGTGCCAGCAGGCTAGCCGGCGTCCACCAGCCCCAGCATTTT

cdr3_length: 17
v_call: TRBV5-4
d_call: TRBD1
j_call: TRBJ1-1
clone_size: -
cdr3_aa: CASEAGRTGGANTEAFF
cdr3_nt: TGTGCCAGCGAAGCAGGTAGGACAGGGGGCGCGAACACTGAAGCTTTCTTT

cdr3_length: 14
v_call: TRBV4-1
d_call: TRBD1
j_call: TRBJ1-6
clone_size: -
cdr3_aa: CASARDRVRSPLHF
cdr3_nt: TGCGCCAGCGCAAGGGACAGGGTGCGGTCACCCCTCCACTTT

cdr3_length: 16
v_call: TRBV9
d_call: TRBD2
j_call: TRBJ2-2
clone_size: medium-sized
cdr3_aa: CASSVSLAGNTGELFF
cdr3_nt: TGTGCCAGCAGCGTATCTCTAGCGGGGAACACCGGGGAGCTGTTTTTT

cdr3_length: 16
v_call: TRBV28
d_call: TRBD1
j_call: TRBJ1-5
clone_size: -
cdr3_aa: CASRPTGGVGNQPQHF
cdr3_nt: TGTGCCAGCAGACCAACAGGGGGCGTTGGCAATCAGCCCCAGCATTTT

cdr3_length: 11
v_call: TRBV18
d_call: -
j_call: TRBJ2-5
clone_size: -
cdr3_aa: CASSAQETQYF
cdr3_nt: TGTGCCAGCTCAGCCCAAGAGACCCAGTACTTC

cdr3_length: 11
v_call: TRBV30
d_call: TRBD2
j_call: TRBJ2-5
clone_size: -
cdr3_aa: CAWRGGRTQYF
cdr3_nt: TGTGCCTGGAGGGGGGGGAGGACCCAGTACTTC

cdr3_length: 14
v_call: TRBV7-9
d_call: -
j_call: TRBJ1-2
clone_size: -
cdr3_aa: CASSPRGAHDGYTF
cdr3_nt: TGTGCCAGCAGCCCCAGGGGCGCCCATGATGGCTACACCTTC

cdr3_length: 16
v_call: TRBV19
d_call: TRBD2
j_call: TRBJ2-5
clone_size: -
cdr3_aa: CASSAWGLAVQETQYF
cdr3_nt: TGTGCCAGTAGCGCCTGGGGACTAGCGGTACAAGAGACCCAGTACTTC

cdr3_length: 12
v_call: TRBV25-1
d_call: -
j_call: TRBJ1-2
clone_size: few
cdr3_aa: CASSQGGYGYTF
cdr3_nt: TGTGCCAGCAGTCAGGGAGGATATGGCTACACCTTC

cdr3_length: 13
v_call: TRBV6-4
d_call: -
j_call: TRBJ1-5
clone_size: -
cdr3_aa: CASSDSWDQPQHF
cdr3_nt: TGTGCCAGCAGTGACTCTTGGGATCAGCCCCAGCATTTT

cdr3_length: 14
v_call: TRBV11-2
d_call: -
j_call: TRBJ2-3
clone_size: -
cdr3_aa: CASSLVVSTDTQYF
cdr3_nt: TGTGCCAGCAGCTTAGTGGTCAGCACAGATACGCAGTATTTT

cdr3_length: 15
v_call: TRBV6-5
d_call: -
j_call: TRBJ2-5
clone_size: -
cdr3_aa: CASSREAAGDGSQYF
cdr3_nt: TGTGCCAGCAGCCGCGAGGCGGCAGGGGATGGGTCCCAGTACTTC

cdr3_length: 15
v_call: TRBV5-1
d_call: TRBD1
j_call: TRBJ1-2
clone_size: -
cdr3_aa: CASSPTGTVPDGYTF
cdr3_nt: TGCGCCAGCAGCCCAACCGGGACAGTTCCTGATGGCTACACCTTC

cdr3_length: 14
v_call: TRBV7-2
d_call: -
j_call: TRBJ1-1
clone_size: once
cdr3_aa: CASSVSGGKTEAFF
cdr3_nt: TGTGCCAGCAGCGTTAGCGGGGGCAAGACTGAAGCTTTCTTT

cdr3_length: 12
v_call: TRBV18
d_call: -
j_call: TRBJ2-2
clone_size: few
cdr3_aa: CASSPEGRELFF
cdr3_nt: TGTGCCAGCTCGCCCGAGGGCAGGGAGCTGTTTTTT

cdr3_length: 16
v_call: TRBV2
d_call: -
j_call: TRBJ1-5
clone_size: -
cdr3_aa: CASSGSGRGVNQPQHF
cdr3_nt: TGTGCCAGCAGTGGATCAGGCAGGGGAGTGAATCAGCCCCAGCATTTT

cdr3_length: 15
v_call: TRBV6-5
d_call: -
j_call: TRBJ1-1
clone_size: -
cdr3_aa: CASSYLASMNTEAFF
cdr3_nt: TGTGCCAGCAGTTACTTGGCATCGATGAACACTGAAGCTTTCTTT